A selection of T cell receptor beta chains follows, all from one sample in a study of blood T cell repertoires in COVID-19. Some clones are missing from TCRdb's copy, which holds only in-frame ones; the method was immunoSEQ multiplex PCR. The sample shows about 28,000 clones, 88% of them seen only once. The sequenced sample consisted of peripheral blood. These receptors were obtained from a man aged 55 to 70 with COVID-19, enrolled during active disease. The CDR3 runs from the conserved cysteine through the conserved F or W. The D gene is left open where the match is weak. The size entry is marked missing in some rows and otherwise reads once, few, many or a size class.

J	length	size	V	D	DNA	CDR3
TRBJ1-2	12	few	TRBV28	NA	TGTGCCAGCAGTTTAACAGGGATCGGCTACACCTTC	CASSLTGIGYTF
TRBJ2-7	14	once	TRBV10-3	NA	TGTGCCATCAGTGGCGGGACCTTGGGGTACGAGCAGTACTTC	CAISGGTLGYEQYF
TRBJ1-2	13	NA	TRBV18	NA	TGTGCCAGCTCGCCAGACAGAAACTATGGCTACACCTTC	CASSPDRNYGYTF
TRBJ2-1	13	NA	TRBV19	TRBD1	TGTGCCAGTAGTAGGGGACAGGGGGCCGGGGAGTTCTTC	CASSRGQGAGEFF
TRBJ1-6	14	NA	TRBV6-1	NA	TGTGCCAGCAGTGAAATAGTCAGGGATTCACCCCTCCACTTT	CASSEIVRDSPLHF
TRBJ2-1	15	NA	TRBV9	NA	TGTGCCAGCAGCGTAGAAGAGCGGCCTAACAATGAGCAGTTCTTC	CASSVEERPNNEQFF
TRBJ1-1	12	NA	TRBV30	NA	TGTGCCTCGGAACAGGGTGGGGGTAAGGCTTTCTTT	CASEQGGGKAFF
TRBJ1-1	14	NA	TRBV5-1	TRBD1	TGCGCCAGCAGCGGGGACAGGGCGGGCACTGAAGCTTTCTTT	CASSGDRAGTEAFF
TRBJ1-2	13	NA	TRBV19	NA	TGTGCCAGTAGTTTCGTCGGAGGGTATGGCTACACCTTC	CASSFVGGYGYTF
TRBJ2-3	14	NA	TRBV2	TRBD1	TGTGCCAGCAGCAAGGGACAGGGCACAGATACGCAGTATTTT	CASSKGQGTDTQYF
TRBJ1-6	15	NA	TRBV18	NA	TGTGCCAGCTCACCCGGTGGGGGGGGGACTTCACCCCTCCACTTT	CASSPGGGGTSPLHF
TRBJ1-4	15	NA	TRBV28	NA	TGTGCCAGCAGTTTAGGCGGCACCTCTAATGAAAAACTGTTTTTT	CASSLGGTSNEKLFF
TRBJ2-1	14	NA	TRBV5-1	TRBD1	TGCGCCAGCAGCGGGGACAGTGCCTACAATGAGCAGTTCTTC	CASSGDSAYNEQFF
TRBJ1-2	13	few	TRBV6-5	NA	TGTGCCAGCAGACTAATCAGGGGAGATGGCTACACCTTC	CASRLIRGDGYTF
TRBJ1-2	13	NA	TRBV6-6	TRBD1	TGTGCCAGCAATCCACAGGGGGCTCGGGGCTACACCTTC	CASNPQGARGYTF
TRBJ2-1	16	few	TRBV6-4	TRBD2	TGTGCCAGCAGTGACTCAGAGGCGGGAGGGCGGGATGAGCAGTTCTTC	CASSDSEAGGRDEQFF
TRBJ2-7	10	few	TRBV21-1	NA	TGTGCCAGCAGCCCCCGGACAGTGGGCTTC	CASSPRTVGF
TRBJ1-5	12	NA	TRBV6-6	NA	TGTGCCAGCAGCCAACAAGCGGGGCCCCAGCATTTT	CASSQQAGPQHF
TRBJ2-3	17	NA	TRBV4-2	TRBD1	TGTGCCAGCAGCCAAGACTTTGGGGCAGGGGGAACAGATACGCAGTATTTT	CASSQDFGAGGTDTQYF
TRBJ2-5	15	NA	TRBV6-5	TRBD2	TGTGCCAGCAGTCCAAAGGGAGGGTCTGGGGAGACCCAGTACTTC	CASSPKGGSGETQYF
TRBJ1-3	14	NA	TRBV29-1	NA	TGCAGCGCTCTTAGATCGAGCTCTGGAAACACCATATATTTT	CSALRSSSGNTIYF
TRBJ1-2	16	few	TRBV5-8	NA	TGTGCCAGCAGCTTGTGGCAGGGTCAGTCAAACTATGGCTACACCTTC	CASSLWQGQSNYGYTF
TRBJ1-1	20	NA	TRBV28	TRBD1	TGTGCCAGCAGTTTACAACGCTATCCTAACAGGGGGTCGTTGAACACTGAAGTTTTCTTT	CASSLQRYPNRGSLNTEVFF
TRBJ2-4	13	few	TRBV24-1	NA	TGTGCCACCAGTGACCATACTAAAAACATTCAGTACTTC	CATSDHTKNIQYF
TRBJ1-1	13	NA	TRBV9	NA	TGTGCCAGCAGCGCCAGTATGAACACTGAAGCTTTCTTT	CASSASMNTEAFF
TRBJ1-2	13	few	TRBV6-6	NA	TGTGCCAGCATTCGGAGAGCGGGCCATGGCTACACCTTC	CASIRRAGHGYTF
TRBJ2-7	20	NA	TRBV5-1	NA	TGCGCCAGCAGCTTTCTATCGTGGCGGGACTCTGGCCATAGCTCCTACGAGCAGTACTTC	CASSFLSWRDSGHSSYEQYF
TRBJ1-4	16	NA	TRBV15	NA	TGTGCCACCAGCAGCGAAGGCCGGCAGGGGACGGGGAAACTGTTTTTT	CATSSEGRQGTGKLFF
TRBJ2-2	13	NA	TRBV5-1	NA	TGCGCCAGCAGCTTACAGGGAACCGGGGAGCTGTTTTTT	CASSLQGTGELFF
TRBJ2-3	13	NA	TRBV24-1	NA	TGTGCCACCAGTGATTTGCACTCAGATACGCAGTATTTT	CATSDLHSDTQYF
TRBJ2-5	14	NA	TRBV19	TRBD1	TGTGCCAGTAGTAGACAGGGGTACCAAGAGACCCAGTACTTC	CASSRQGYQETQYF
TRBJ1-1	15	NA	TRBV3-1/TRBV3-2	NA	TGTGCCAGCAGCCAAGCCGGGCCGGGAGACACTGAAGCTTTCTTT	CASSQAGPGDTEAFF
TRBJ2-1	15	NA	TRBV4-1	NA	TGCGCCAGCAGCCACGGGACATTGGTGATTGATGAGCAGTTCTTC	CASSHGTLVIDEQFF
TRBJ1-5	14	NA	TRBV3-1/TRBV3-2	NA	TGTGCCAGCAGCCAAGATACGACGGGTCAGCCCCAGCATTTT	CASSQDTTGQPQHF
TRBJ1-3	16	NA	TRBV5-1	TRBD1	TGCGCCAGCAGCGAAGGAACAGGGGTTACAGGAAACACCATATATTTT	CASSEGTGVTGNTIYF
TRBJ1-2	13	NA	TRBV7-9	NA	TGTGCCAGCAGCTTAGAGAAGGGGCACGGCTACACCTTC	CASSLEKGHGYTF
TRBJ1-4	13	once	TRBV15	NA	TGTGCCACCAGCAGAGTAGGGGTGGGAAAACTGTTTTTT	CATSRVGVGKLFF
TRBJ2-1	16	NA	TRBV18	TRBD2	TGTGCCAGCTCACCCTCGACTAGCGGGAGGGCCGGTGAGCAGTTCTTC	CASSPSTSGRAGEQFF
TRBJ1-1	14	NA	TRBV19	NA	TGTGCCAGTAGTACGACTCACTCGAACACTGAAGCTTTCTTT	CASSTTHSNTEAFF
TRBJ2-1	15	NA	TRBV5-6	TRBD2	TGTGCCAGCAGCAAGCAGGGACTAGCGGGAGGTGACGGATTCTTC	CASSKQGLAGGDGFF
TRBJ1-1	12	NA	TRBV6-2/TRBV6-3	TRBD1	TGTGCCAGCAGCCTGACAGGGCCTGAAGCTTTCTTT	CASSLTGPEAFF
TRBJ1-2	13	NA	TRBV6-6	NA	TGTGCCAGCAGCTCCCGAGGTGATTTTGGCTACACCTTC	CASSSRGDFGYTF
TRBJ1-1	14	NA	TRBV5-1	NA	TGCGCCAGCAGCTTGGGCACAATGAACACTGAAGCTTTCTTT	CASSLGTMNTEAFF
TRBJ1-1	13	NA	TRBV5-6	NA	TGTGCCAGCAGCTGGGCTGGGGGACTTGAAGCTTTCTTT	CASSWAGGLEAFF
TRBJ2-2	16	NA	TRBV28	TRBD2	TGTGCCAGCAGTTTGGGGACTAGCGGGCCCGGGGGGGAGCTGTTTTTT	CASSLGTSGPGGELFF
TRBJ2-5	17	once	TRBV5-1	TRBD2	TGCGCCAGCAGCCCGCGCGTCGGTCTAGCGGGGCAAGAGACCCAGTACTTC	CASSPRVGLAGQETQYF
TRBJ1-1	15	NA	TRBV28	NA	TGTGCCAGCCGCCCGGGGGGGATGGGGAACACTGAAGCTTTCTTT	CASRPGGMGNTEAFF
TRBJ2-3	12	NA	TRBV10-3	NA	TGTGCCATCAGAGCGCCTTCAGATACGCAGTATTTT	CAIRAPSDTQYF
TRBJ1-4	15	NA	TRBV5-1	TRBD1	TGCGCCAGCAGCGGAACCGGGACAGGAGAAGAAAAACTGTTTTTT	CASSGTGTGEEKLFF
TRBJ1-1	17	NA	TRBV4-3	NA	TGCGCCAGCAGCCAAGATCCCCCTCGACAGGTGAACACTGAAGCTTTCTTT	CASSQDPPRQVNTEAFF
TRBJ1-4	14	few	TRBV7-6	NA	TGTGCCAGCAGCCCGCGGGACGGGAATGAAAAACTGTTTTTT	CASSPRDGNEKLFF
TRBJ2-1	17	NA	TRBV18	NA	TGTGCCAGCTCACCCCCTCCCTCGGGATTTTGGCCAAATGAGCAGTTCTTC	CASSPPPSGFWPNEQFF
TRBJ1-6	15	NA	TRBV14	TRBD1	TGTGCCAGCAGCCGAGGACAGGGCCATTTGTCACCCCTCCACTTT	CASSRGQGHLSPLHF
TRBJ1-4	16	NA	TRBV9	NA	TGTGCCAGCAGCATAGGACAGTTTGCAACTAATGAAAAACTGTTTTTT	CASSIGQFATNEKLFF
TRBJ2-3	16	NA	TRBV15	TRBD1	TGTGCCACCAGCAGAACTGGTCCCAGGGGGACAGATACGCAGTATTTT	CATSRTGPRGTDTQYF